The rows below give T cell receptor beta chains drawn from one sample of a study of shared clonotypes between healthy human individuals. Clones were read by immunoSEQ multiplex PCR, and TCRdb kept only the in-frame ones, dropping some. The sample holds 600,000 to 750,000 clones; roughly 91% are singletons and the top ten take less than 40%. What was sequenced was memory CD8+ T cells from PBMCs. The origin of the receptors is a man in his late teens or twenties in good health. Some clones in this sample may be carry-over from other donors' samples. CDR3s include the opening cysteine and the closing phenylalanine or tryptophan. D genes are given only for firm matches. Size values are once, few and many counts, or a class for expanded clones, and some rows have none.

D: TRBD1; size: .; V: TRBV28; J: TRBJ2-2; DNA: TGTGCCATCCTCCGGGACAGGGGCTCCGGGGAGCTGTTTTTT; CDR3: CAILRDRGSGELFF
D: TRBD2; size: .; V: TRBV7-8; J: TRBJ2-2; DNA: TGTGCCAGCAGCCAGGGACTAGCGAGGCCGAACACCGGGGAGCTGTTTTTT; CDR3: CASSQGLARPNTGELFF
D: .; size: .; V: TRBV5-4; J: TRBJ1-2; DNA: TGTGCCAGCAGCTTGGTTTCGGGGAACCTCTATGGCTACACCTTC; CDR3: CASSLVSGNLYGYTF
D: .; size: .; V: TRBV28; J: TRBJ1-1; DNA: TGTGCCAGCAGTTCCCAGCACAGGGAGGGAGACACTGAAGCTTTCTTT; CDR3: CASSSQHREGDTEAFF
D: .; size: .; V: TRBV19; J: TRBJ1-5; DNA: TGTGCCAGTATTGCTCTTGGGGGCAATCAGCCCCAGCATTTT; CDR3: CASIALGGNQPQHF
D: TRBD2; size: .; V: TRBV28; J: TRBJ2-3; DNA: TGTGCCAGCAGTTTGTCCAGCGCGGGACTAGGGGAGGGTGGTACGCAGTATTTT; CDR3: CASSLSSAGLGEGGTQYF
D: .; size: .; V: TRBV27; J: TRBJ2-1; DNA: TGTGCCAGCAGTCCCAGACCGGACAATGAGCAGTTCTTC; CDR3: CASSPRPDNEQFF
D: .; size: .; V: TRBV15; J: TRBJ2-5; DNA: TGTGCCACCAGCAGAGATAGGCCCGTCGGTGAGACCCAGTACTTC; CDR3: CATSRDRPVGETQYF
D: TRBD2; size: once; V: TRBV7-9; J: TRBJ2-1; DNA: TGTGCCAGCAGCTTGCCCCTAGCGGGAGGGCCCAATGAGCAGTTCTTC; CDR3: CASSLPLAGGPNEQFF
D: TRBD1; size: .; V: TRBV9; J: TRBJ1-2; DNA: TGTGCCAGCAGCGTAGCCCATAAACAGGGGCCCCCCTATGGCTACACCTTC; CDR3: CASSVAHKQGPPYGYTF
D: TRBD2; size: .; V: TRBV13; J: TRBJ2-1; DNA: TGTGCCAGCAGCTGGGGGGCGGGAGGGCCCCATGAGCAGTTCTTC; CDR3: CASSWGAGGPHEQFF
D: .; size: .; V: TRBV19; J: TRBJ2-1; DNA: TGTGCCAGTAGTATCGCAGGGGTATCCTACAATGAGCAGTTCTTC; CDR3: CASSIAGVSYNEQFF
D: TRBD1; size: .; V: TRBV19; J: TRBJ1-2; DNA: TGTGCCAGTACCAGGGGGGCCGACTACACCTTC; CDR3: CASTRGADYTF
D: .; size: once; V: TRBV18; J: TRBJ1-4; DNA: TGTGCCAGCTCACCTCGGGGATCAACTAATGAAAAACTGTTTTTT; CDR3: CASSPRGSTNEKLFF